This TCR beta chain derives from a study of blood T cell repertoires in COVID-19. Looking at the study overall: Specimens from acute and convalescent COVID-19 originated in the United States, Italy and Spain. Nucleic acid was either cDNA or gDNA, and it came from T cells, B-cell-depleted T cells, or PBMCs.

The CDR3 length is 17 residues. In germline, CDR1 is LNHDA, CDR2 SQIVND (reference sequence). The V segment lost 3 bases and the J segment 1 base; nucleotides outside the gene matches: 6. As handled by the study authors: How many nucleated cells were present was estimated from reference gene primer amplification. TCRdb's copy holds only in-frame clones and misses some; the assay was immunoSEQ multiplex PCR. That table gives V, J and clone size, and the DNA gave D and trimming. The sample has 90,000 or so clones, roughly 90% seen once. Sequencing was performed on peripheral blood. The J gene is TRBJ1-3, the V gene TRBV19; TRBD1 matches at 10 bases. This clonotype originated in a man older than 75 with active or convalescent COVID-19. In DNA, the CDR3 is TGTGCCAGTAGTATGGGACAGGGGAGATTTTCTGGAAACACCATATATTTT. This codes for CASSMGQGRFSGNTIYF.